This TCR beta chain came from a study of T cells in Graves' hyperthyroidism and ophthalmopathy. From RNA transcripts, TCR beta CDR3 regions were amplified. First-round RT-PCR of the TCR CDR3 relied on the HTBI primer set. TCRdb used MiXCR to reprocess the multiplex PCR reads, holding one entry per CDR3 protein. The sample yields about 710,000 distinct CDR3 sequences, roughly 15% seen once. Germline values: CDR1 ENHRY, CDR2 SYGVKD. The CDR3 is made up of 15 amino acids. After removal of 2 bases from V and 1 base from J, the junction contained 4 bases not matched to a gene. J is TRBJ1-1 and V is TRBV10-3, with 7 bases matching TRBD1. Input material: blood. This clonotype originated in a man between 18 and 35 years old with Graves' hyperthyroidism. CDR3 nucleotides: TGTGCCATCAGTGAGGAGGGGGCGACGAACACTGAAGCTTTCTTT. It codes for CAISEEGATNTEAFF.